This T cell receptor beta chain was sequenced during a study of shared clonotypes between healthy human individuals. Study summary: Per donor, three plates held CD4 naive cells, three held CD4 memory, two held CD8 naive and one held CD8 memory.

V shed 0 bases and J shed 2 bases, with 9 bases lying between them. Germline V gene lookup returns CDR1 SGHRS and CDR2 YFSETQ. The CDR3 is 14 residues long. On sorted subsets, replicate PCRs used roughly 220 ng DNA, or around 30,000 T cell genomes. Profiled with immunoSEQ multiplex PCR; TCRdb holds only in-frame clones, not every one. The table includes some 2.1 million clones, approximately 95% detected once. Input material: naive CD4+ T cells sorted from blood. Subset of the sample: CD45RA+ positively selected. The gene calls are TRBV5-1 and TRBJ2-7; D is possibly TRBD2 (5 bases). The receptor's source is a man aged 18 to 29 in good health. CDR3 sequence reads: CASSLEAETYEQYF. CDR3 nucleotide sequence: TGCGCCAGCAGCTTGGAAGCGGAAACCTACGAGCAGTACTTC.